The 6 T cell receptor beta chains below were found in one sample sequenced in a study of blood T cell repertoires in COVID-19. Clones were sequenced by immunoSEQ multiplex PCR, and TCRdb holds only the in-frame ones, with some missing. The table shows over 110,000 clones, with approximately 84% occurring only once. The sequenced sample was PBMCs or T cells enriched from blood (not recorded which). Receptors originate from a man aged 50-59 years in a cohort exposed to, infected with or recovered from COVID-19 (not recorded which).

This chain's CDR3 is CASSLYEFRDYTF. The CDR3 DNA is TGTGCCAGCAGCCTGTACGAATTCCGGGACTACACCTTC. The chain joins TRBV2 to TRBJ1-2; D uncertain. This CDR3 has 13 amino acids. Germline loops: CDR1 SNHLY, CDR2 FYNNEI. Trimming cost V 6 bases and J 10 bases, with 18 bases left between them.

The gene calls are TRBV27 and TRBJ1-1, with a tentative D call TRBD1 (5 bases). Germline-derived CDR1 and CDR2 are MNHEY and SMNVEV (reference sequence). V gave up 2 bases and J gave up 8 bases, with 6 bases separating them. The CDR3 spans 11 residues. The CDR3: CASSLRGEAFF. The CDR3, as DNA: TGTGCCAGCAGTTTAAGGGGAGAAGCTTTCTTT.

The chain links TRBV28 to TRBJ2-1, with a weak D call TRBD1 (5 bases). CDR3 size: 12 residues. With 5 bases removed from V and 4 bases from J, the gap between germline ends came to 6 bases. CDR1 is MDHEN and CDR2 is SYDVKM in the germline V gene. The CDR3 DNA is TGTGCCAGCAGTGCAGGGTACAATGAGCAGTTCTTC. It encodes CASSAGYNEQFF.

V is TRBV28 and J is TRBJ2-4; TRBD2 agrees at 10 bases. CDR3 length equals 16 residues. Trimming at V came to 7 bases and at J to 1 base, leaving 7 bases not matched to a gene. Germline V lookup: CDR1 MDHEN, CDR2 SYDVKM. As DNA, the CDR3 is TGTGCCAGCACCAAAGCGGGAGGGTCGGCCAAAAACATTCAGTACTTC. Its translation: CASTKAGGSAKNIQYF. Variable domain in full (rest from reference TRBV28 and TRBJ2-4): DVKVTQSSRYLVKRTGEKVFLECVQDMDHENMFWYRQDPGLGLRLIYFSYDVKMKEKGDIPEGYSVSREKKERFSLILESASTNQTSMYLCASTKAGGSAKNIQYFGAGTRLSVL.

This chain connects TRBV5-4 to TRBJ2-7, with D maybe TRBD2 (5 bases). The CDR3 sequence is 12 residues long. V lost 2 bases, J lost 4 bases, and 7 bases lay in between. Germline CDR1 reads SGHNT; CDR2 reads YYREEE (reference sequence). The CDR3 bases are TGTGCCAGCAGCTTACTAGGGTACGAGCAGTACTTC. Protein product: CASSLLGYEQYF. Based on the CDR3 plus reference TRBV5-4 and TRBJ2-7, the full variable domain is ETGVTQSPTHLIKTRGQQVTLRCSSQSGHNTVSWYQQALGQGPQFIFQYYREEENGRGNFPPRFSGLQFPNYSSELNVNALELDDSALYLCASSLLGYEQYFGPGTRLTVT.

This sequence joins TRBV6-4 and TRBJ2-1, with 9 bases matching TRBD1. Trimming cost V 4 bases and J 6 bases; bases outside gene matches: 4. Germline loops: CDR1 MRHNA, CDR2 SNTAGT. This CDR3 has 14 amino acids. CDR3 loop: CASSVGQGSNEQFF. CDR3 nucleotide sequence: TGTGCCAGCAGTGTGGGACAGGGAAGCAATGAGCAGTTCTTC.